The 26 T cell receptor beta chains presented below share a single source sample, sequenced in a study of shared T cell receptors in the human thymus. Profiled with immunoSEQ multiplex PCR; TCRdb holds only in-frame clones, not every one. This sample has over 450,000 clones, with 75% to 80% found just once. This same sample was also part of a study on human thymus T cells.

Input material: thymocytes. The receptor source for this set is a boy under two years old with a congenital heart defect.

The chain is built from TRBV15 and TRBJ1-4; unclear D gene. CDR1 is LNHNV, CDR2 YYDKDF, per germline (reference sequence). The CDR3 totals 16 residues. Trimming pared 0 bases from V and 5 bases from J, leaving 13 bases between. CDR3 sequence (DNA): TGTGCCACCAGCAGAGAAGTTGAGGGCTTAAATGAAAAACTGTTTTTT. Its translation: CATSREVEGLNEKLFF.

J is TRBJ2-3 and V is TRBV27; TRBD1 is a possible D gene (5 bases). This CDR3 contains 14 residues. Germline CDR1 is MNHEY and CDR2 is SMNVEV (reference sequence). Trimming removed 4 bases at V and 1 base at J, with 9 bases between. Here the CDR3 reads CASSSAGRTDTQYF. The CDR3 nucleotides read TGTGCCAGCAGTTCTGCAGGGCGCACAGATACGCAGTATTTT.

This clone was found a few times. The genes are TRBV30 and TRBJ1-1; no definite D call. This CDR3 region has 13 residues. Trimming removed 2 bases from V and 1 base from J, with 8 bases in between. Per germline, CDR1 GTSNPN and CDR2 SVGIG (reference sequence). CDR3 region: CAWSPQENTEAFF. CDR3 DNA sequence: TGTGCCTGGAGTCCACAAGAGAACACTGAAGCTTTCTTT. Using reference TRBV30 and TRBJ1-1 for the parts outside the CDR3, the full variable domain is SQTIHQWPATLVQPVGSPLSLECTVEGTSNPNLYWYRQAAGRGLQLLFYSVGIGQISSEVPQNLSASRPQDRQFILSSKKLLLSDSGFYLCAWSPQENTEAFFGQGTRLTVV.

The CDR3 region is CASSRQGKGNEQFF. The CDR3 DNA is TGTGCCAGCAGTCGACAGGGGAAGGGCAATGAGCAGTTCTTC. V usage is TRBV6-6 and J usage is TRBJ2-1, with 8 bases fitting TRBD1. The CDR3 is 14 amino acids. J gave up 6 bases and V 5 bases, and 6 bases lay outside the gene matches. From germline, CDR1 is MNHNY and CDR2 SVGAGI (reference sequence).

This clone was recorded only once. The J gene is TRBJ2-5, the V gene TRBV10-3; 12 bases are shared with TRBD1. CDR3 length equals 14 residues. Germline V gives CDR1 ENHRY, CDR2 SYGVKD. J lost 7 bases, V lost 9 bases, and 9 bases had no gene match. Written as DNA, the CDR3 is TGTGCCATTTCGGGACAGGGGGCGCTGGGGACCCAGTACTTC. Protein sequence: CAISGQGALGTQYF.

The rearrangement joins TRBV5-8 to TRBJ2-7, with D maybe TRBD2 (5 bases). Germline V gene sequence: CDR1 SGHTS, CDR2 YDEGEE. The CDR3 length is 14 residues. The V end was cut by 3 bases, the J end by 1 base, with 11 bases between. The CDR3 nucleotides read TGTGCCAGCAGCTCTATAGCGCGATCCTACGAGCAGTACTTC. Its translation is CASSSIARSYEQYF.

V usage is TRBV7-6 and J usage is TRBJ1-2; 9 bases agree with TRBD1. CDR3 length equals 16 residues. V dropped 1 base and J dropped 4; count of bases not matched to a gene: 7. CDR1 and CDR2 (germline): SGHVS, FNYEAQ. The CDR3 sequence is CASSLVVGQGSYGYTF. The CDR3 nucleotides are TGTGCCAGCAGCTTAGTAGTAGGACAGGGGAGCTATGGCTACACCTTC.

This clone was seen just once. The genes are TRBV27 and TRBJ2-1, with D possibly TRBD2 on 5 matching bases. V was pared by 6 bases and J by 6 bases, with 18 bases between. The CDR3 is 15 amino acids. In germline, CDR1 is MNHEY, CDR2 SMNVEV (reference sequence). The CDR3 spells CASSRKGGGRNEQFF. For the CDR3, the DNA is TGTGCCAGCAGCCGAAAAGGAGGCGGGCGCAATGAGCAGTTCTTC.

The V call is TRBV4-3, the J call TRBJ2-7; 8 nucleotides match TRBD2. V gave up 0 bases and J gave up 3 bases; unmatched junction bases: 10. This CDR3 is 17 amino acids long. Germline V gene lookup returns CDR1 LGHNA and CDR2 YSLEER. For the CDR3, the DNA is TGCGCCAGCAGCCAAGAACTAGCGGACGGATATCTCTACGAGCAGTACTTC. This encodes CASSQELADGYLYEQYF.

The chain combines TRBV19 with TRBJ1-2; tentative D call: TRBD1 (6 bases). This CDR3 is built from 15 residues. Germline V gene data show CDR1 as LNHDA and CDR2 as SQIVND (reference sequence). V lost 5 bases and J lost 2, with 15 bases in between. This CDR3 reads CASSPPGHGNYGYTF. CDR3 DNA: TGTGCCAGTAGTCCTCCGGGACACGGGAACTATGGCTACACCTTC.

The chain couples TRBV9 to TRBJ2-7; the match to TRBD2 covers 7 bases. V was clipped by 4 bases and J by 0 bases; unmatched bases: 7. The CDR3 has 15 amino acids. Germline-derived CDR1 and CDR2 are SGDLS and YYNGEE. This chain's CDR3 is CASSPPGTNSYEQYF. The CDR3 DNA sequence: TGTGCCAGCAGCCCCCCCGGGACTAACTCCTACGAGCAGTACTTC.

The V and J genes are TRBV10-3 and TRBJ2-1, with 7 bases identical to TRBD2. Germline values: CDR1 ENHRY, CDR2 SYGVKD. V lost 4 bases and J lost 6; bases outside the gene matches: 6. The CDR3 sequence is 14 residues long. The CDR3 DNA follows: TGTGCCATCAGTGGTTCTAGCGGTAGCAATGAGCAGTTCTTC. This gives the protein CAISGSSGSNEQFF.

The chain joins TRBV29-1 to TRBJ2-7; TRBD2 agrees at 13 bases. Per germline, CDR1 SQVTM and CDR2 ANQGSEA. The trim removed 4 bases at V and 7 bases at J, leaving 7 bases unmatched. There are 14 residues in the CDR3. CDR3 coding DNA: TGCAGCGTTGGGGGGACTAGCGGGATGTGGGAGCAGTACTTC. Translated, it gives CSVGGTSGMWEQYF.

The chain combines TRBV19 with TRBJ2-7; 9 nucleotides agree with TRBD1. The CDR3 spans 15 residues. Germline assignment: CDR1 LNHDA and CDR2 SQIVND (reference sequence). J lost 3 bases, V lost 4 bases, and 7 bases had no gene match. The CDR3 here is CASSNWGQGVYEQYF. The CDR3 DNA is TGTGCCAGTAGTAACTGGGGACAGGGTGTCTACGAGCAGTACTTC.

The gene calls are TRBV7-8 and TRBJ1-4; D may be TRBD1 (6 bases). In germline, CDR1 is SGHVS, CDR2 FQNEAQ. Trimming removed 4 bases from V and 4 bases from J, with 13 bases in between. The CDR3 has 15 amino acids. The chain's CDR3 is CASSSGQPHNEKLFF. The CDR3, as DNA: TGTGCCAGCAGCTCTGGACAGCCCCATAATGAAAAACTGTTTTTT. Combining the CDR3 with reference TRBV7-8 and TRBJ1-4 gives the whole variable domain GAGVSQSPRYKVAKRGQDVALRCDPISGHVSLFWYQQALGQGPEFLTYFQNEAQLDKSGLPSDRFFAERPEGSVSTLKIQRTQQEDSAVYLCASSSGQPHNEKLFFGSGTQLSVL.

As for this clone: A junction end diverges from the germline sequence, so it may reflect a read error. The chain carries TRBV7-7 and TRBJ2-1; D is possibly TRBD1 (6 bases). The germline V gene has CDR1 SSHAT and CDR2 FNYEAQ (reference sequence). CDR3 size: 14 residues. CDR3 in amino acids: CASSLWDTDNEQFF. CDR3 in DNA: TGTGCTAGCAGCTTGTGGGACACGGACAATGAGCAGTTCTTC.

This rearrangement joins TRBV5-1 to TRBJ2-7, with a weak D call TRBD1 (5 bases). In germline, CDR1 is SGHRS, CDR2 YFSETQ. V was pared by 3 bases and J by 0 bases, with 10 bases between. The CDR3 covers 14 residues. The CDR3 reads CASSYRTPSYEQYF. In DNA, the CDR3 is TGCGCCAGCAGCTACCGGACACCCTCCTACGAGCAGTACTTC.

This rearrangement joins TRBV23-1 to TRBJ2-7; 8 nucleotides match TRBD1. TRBV23-1 belongs to the ORF category, with a function that is uncertain. This CDR3 region has 19 residues. After removal of 7 bases from V and 0 bases from J, the junction contained 20 bases not matched to a gene. The CDR3 DNA reads TGCGCCAGCACCCTACAGGGGGACAGGACTCTAGACTACTCCTACGAGCAGTACTTC. Its translation: CASTLQGDRTLDYSYEQYF.

The V gene is TRBV5-4, the J gene TRBJ2-1; no clear D. With 4 bases removed from V and 8 bases from J, the gap between germline ends came to 10 bases. The CDR3 length is 12 residues. Germline V gene data show CDR1 as SGHNT and CDR2 as YYREEE (reference sequence). This CDR3 reads CASSPERDEQFF. The CDR3 DNA sequence: TGTGCCAGCAGCCCTGAACGAGATGAGCAGTTCTTC.

This chain's CDR3 is CASSRGGPSTDTQYF. CDR3 sequence (DNA): TGCGCCAGCAGCAGGGGGGGGCCTAGCACAGATACGCAGTATTTT. The chain couples TRBV5-1 to TRBJ2-3, with D tentatively TRBD2 (7 bases). The CDR3 has 15 amino acids. Trimming left V 4 bases short and J 0 bases short, with 12 bases between. CDR1 and CDR2 (germline): SGHRS, YFSETQ.

V usage is TRBV7-2 and J usage is TRBJ2-1; the match to TRBD2 covers 10 bases. The CDR3 is 16 amino acids. V gave up 2 bases and J gave up 4 bases; unmatched junction bases: 5. CDR1 and CDR2 (germline): SGHTA, FQGNSA. The CDR3 spells CASSLPGLATYNEQFF. The CDR3 bases are TGTGCCAGCAGCTTACCGGGACTAGCGACATACAATGAGCAGTTCTTC.

V and J are TRBV27 and TRBJ2-7, with TRBD2 matching 12 bases. V trimming: 3 bases; J trimming: 2 bases; junction bases outside the gene matches: 5. Germline CDR1 MNHEY, CDR2 SMNVEV (reference sequence). The CDR3 covers 16 residues. The DNA for the CDR3 is TGTGCCAGCAGTTTGTCCGGGACTAGCGGGCCCTACGAGCAGTACTTC. Its translation is CASSLSGTSGPYEQYF.

This clone showed up just a few times. This chain connects TRBV11-2 to TRBJ2-7, with 7 positions matching TRBD1. Germline values: CDR1 SGHAT, CDR2 FQNNGV. Losses at the gene ends were 1 base for V and 7 bases for J; bases not matched to a gene: 10. This CDR3 is built from 15 residues. CDR3 bases: TGTGCCAGCAGCTTAGCCCCGACAGGGCCAAGGGAGCAGTACTTC. Its protein is CASSLAPTGPREQYF.

V gene TRBV5-6 combines with J gene TRBJ2-7, with D tentatively TRBD1 (5 bases). Between the trimmed V and J ends, which lost 0 bases and 6 bases, there was a span of 13 bases. The length of the CDR3 is 14 residues. The germline gives CDR1 SGHDT, CDR2 YYEEEE. CDR3: CASSLGPRVSEQYF. CDR3 nucleotide sequence: TGTGCCAGCAGCTTGGGCCCCAGGGTAAGCGAGCAGTACTTC.

The chain carries TRBV27 and TRBJ1-5, with 7 bases that match TRBD1. The junction had 11 bases not matched to a gene; V was cut back by 11 bases and J by 1 base. Germline lookup yields CDR1 MNHEY and CDR2 SMNVEV (reference sequence). This CDR3 is 15 amino acids long. The CDR3 here is CALGQVGYSNQPQHF. CDR3 sequence (DNA): TGTGCCCTAGGACAGGTAGGGTACAGCAATCAGCCCCAGCATTTT.

The chain links TRBV7-2 to TRBJ2-1; a possible D gene is TRBD2 (6 bases). The CDR3 spans 15 residues. CDR1 and CDR2 from the germline V gene are SGHTA and FQGNSA. The V gene lost 5 bases and the J gene lost 2 bases, with 13 bases spanning the gap. CDR3 loop: CASSPIAEPYNEQFF. CDR3 sequence (DNA): TGTGCCAGCAGCCCTATAGCGGAACCCTACAATGAGCAGTTCTTC.